This T cell receptor beta chain was captured in a study of T-cell memory formation after mild COVID-19. This clonotype was picked up a small number of times. Antigen: not known. Study conclusions and caveats: Clones that contracted clustered mainly in CM and EM if CD4+ and in EMRA if CD8+.

V was trimmed by 0 bases and J by 3 bases, leaving 9 bases between them. CDR1 is DFQATT and CDR2 is SNEGSKA in the germline V gene (reference sequence). This CDR3 is built from 14 residues. Amplification by 5'RACE using constant-segment primers produced TCR alpha and TCR beta cDNA libraries that carried sample barcodes and UMIs. TCRdb re-derived calls from the 5' RACE reads in MiXCR, one entry per CDR3 protein. The sample yields 290,000 or so distinct CDR3 sequences, just under 20% seen once. The J gene is TRBJ1-5, the V gene TRBV20-1, with D unclear. This TCR was recovered from a young man who had mild COVID-19 (a few samples of this study predate the infection). Cell type and time point are not known. Sequenced sample: PBMCs or a T cell subset sorted from them (not recorded which). CDR3 protein: CSARDRQSNQPQHF. Here the CDR3 DNA reads TGCAGTGCTAGAGATCGCCAGTCCAATCAGCCCCAGCATTTT.